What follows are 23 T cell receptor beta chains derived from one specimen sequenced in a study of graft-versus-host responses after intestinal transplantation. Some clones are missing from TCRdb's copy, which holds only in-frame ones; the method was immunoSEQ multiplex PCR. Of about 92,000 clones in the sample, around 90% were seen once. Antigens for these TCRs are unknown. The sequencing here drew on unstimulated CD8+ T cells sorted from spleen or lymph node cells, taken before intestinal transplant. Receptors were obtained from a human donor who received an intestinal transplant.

The CDR3 DNA reads as TGTGCCAGCATTCCAATATGGACGGCTCGTCCCTTGGGAGCTTTCTTT. Translating it yields CASIPIWTARPLGAFF. This sequence joins TRBV9 and TRBJ1-1; D not certain. CDR1 is SGDLS, CDR2 YYNGEE, per germline. V lost 6 bases and J 10 bases, leaving 28 bases between the germline ends. The CDR3 loop spans 16 amino acids.

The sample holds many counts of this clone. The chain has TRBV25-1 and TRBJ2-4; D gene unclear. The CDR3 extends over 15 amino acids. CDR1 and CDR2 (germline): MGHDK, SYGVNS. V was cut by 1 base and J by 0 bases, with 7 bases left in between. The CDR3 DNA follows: TGTGCCAGCAGTGAATTTGTTGGAGCCAAAAACATTCAGTACTTC. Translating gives CASSEFVGAKNIQYF.

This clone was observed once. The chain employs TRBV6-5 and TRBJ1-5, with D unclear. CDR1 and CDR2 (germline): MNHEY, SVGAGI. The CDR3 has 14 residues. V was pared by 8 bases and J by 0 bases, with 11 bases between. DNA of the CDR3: TGTGCCAGCGTCTCCGGGATTAGCAATCAGCCCCAGCATTTT. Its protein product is CASVSGISNQPQHF.

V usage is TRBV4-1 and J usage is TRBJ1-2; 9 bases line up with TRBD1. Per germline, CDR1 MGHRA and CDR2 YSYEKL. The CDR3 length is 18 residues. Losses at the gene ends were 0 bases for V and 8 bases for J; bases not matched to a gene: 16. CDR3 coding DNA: TGCGCCAGCAGCCAAGATAGCGCAGATGTTGGGGACAGGGACGGCTACACCTTC. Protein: CASSQDSADVGDRDGYTF.

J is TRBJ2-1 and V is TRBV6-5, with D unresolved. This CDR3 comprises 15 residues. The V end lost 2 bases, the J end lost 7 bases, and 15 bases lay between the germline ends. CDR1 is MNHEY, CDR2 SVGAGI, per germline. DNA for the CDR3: TGTGCCAGCAGTTACAGCAGATGGATTTGGAATGAGCAGTTCTTC. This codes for CASSYSRWIWNEQFF.

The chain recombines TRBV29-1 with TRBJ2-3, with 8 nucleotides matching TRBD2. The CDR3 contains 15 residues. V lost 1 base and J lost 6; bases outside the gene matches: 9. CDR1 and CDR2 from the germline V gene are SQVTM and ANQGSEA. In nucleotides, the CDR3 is TGCAGCGTTGAAGGGGGGGGACTAGTTTACGATACGCAGTATTTT. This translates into CSVEGGGLVYDTQYF.

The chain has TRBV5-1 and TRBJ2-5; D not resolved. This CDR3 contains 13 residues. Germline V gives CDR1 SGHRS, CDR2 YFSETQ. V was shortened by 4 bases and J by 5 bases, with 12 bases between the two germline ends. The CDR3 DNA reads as TGCGCCAGCAGCACAGACTCGAGGGAGACCCAGTACTTC. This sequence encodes CASSTDSRETQYF.

The CDR3 DNA is TGTGCCAGCAGCTCCCTTAGCGGGGGCCGTGACAATGAGCAGTTCTTC. This gives the protein CASSSLSGGRDNEQFF. The chain links TRBV7-6 to TRBJ2-1; 9 positions match TRBD2. Germline V gene lookup returns CDR1 SGHVS and CDR2 FNYEAQ. The CDR3 totals 16 residues. V lost 4 bases to trimming and J lost 5 bases; unmatched junction nucleotides: 9.

The DNA for the CDR3 is TGTGCCAGTACCTGGGGACAGGGGAGGTTCCGGGGTGGCTACACCTTC. Its translation: CASTWGQGRFRGGYTF. The V and J genes are TRBV19 and TRBJ1-2; TRBD1 matches 10 bases. With 7 bases clipped from V and 7 bases from J, the junction kept 15 bases outside the gene matches. CDR1 and CDR2 from the germline V gene are LNHDA and SQIVND (reference sequence). This CDR3 is 16 amino acids long.

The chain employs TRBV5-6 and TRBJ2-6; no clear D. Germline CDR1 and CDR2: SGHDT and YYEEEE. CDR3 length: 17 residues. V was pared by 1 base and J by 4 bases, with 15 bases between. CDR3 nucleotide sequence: TGTGCCAGCAGCTTGCTAATTTCCCTGGGGGGGGCCAACGTCCTGACTTTC. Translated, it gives CASSLLISLGGANVLTF. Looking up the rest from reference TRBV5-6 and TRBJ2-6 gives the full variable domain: DAGVTQSPTHLIKTRGQQVTLRCSPKSGHDTVSWYQQALGQGPQFIFQYYEEEERQRGNFPDRFSGHQFPNYSSELNVNALLLGDSALYLCASSLLISLGGANVLTFGAGSRLTVL.

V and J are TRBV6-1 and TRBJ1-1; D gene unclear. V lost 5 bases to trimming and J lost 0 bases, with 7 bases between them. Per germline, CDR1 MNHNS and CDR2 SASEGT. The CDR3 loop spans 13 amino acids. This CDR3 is CASSQLLNTEAFF. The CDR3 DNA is TGTGCCAGCAGTCAACTATTGAACACTGAAGCTTTCTTT.

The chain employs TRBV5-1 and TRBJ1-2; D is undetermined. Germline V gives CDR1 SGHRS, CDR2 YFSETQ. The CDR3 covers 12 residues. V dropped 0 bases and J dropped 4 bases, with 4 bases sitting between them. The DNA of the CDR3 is TGCGCCAGCAGCTTGGATAGCTATGGCTACACCTTC. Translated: CASSLDSYGYTF.

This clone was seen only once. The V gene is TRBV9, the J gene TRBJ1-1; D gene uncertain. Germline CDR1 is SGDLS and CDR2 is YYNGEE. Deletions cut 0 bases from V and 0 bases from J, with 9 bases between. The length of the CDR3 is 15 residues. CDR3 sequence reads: CASSVAGFMNTEAFF. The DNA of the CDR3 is TGTGCCAGCAGCGTAGCTGGTTTCATGAACACTGAAGCTTTCTTT.

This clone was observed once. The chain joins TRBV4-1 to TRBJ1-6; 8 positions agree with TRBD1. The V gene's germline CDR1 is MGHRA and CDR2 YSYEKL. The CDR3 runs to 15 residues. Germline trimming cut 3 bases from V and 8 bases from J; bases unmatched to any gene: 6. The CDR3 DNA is TGCGCCAGCAGCCAGCTCGGGACAGGTGATTCACCCCTCCACTTT. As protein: CASSQLGTGDSPLHF.

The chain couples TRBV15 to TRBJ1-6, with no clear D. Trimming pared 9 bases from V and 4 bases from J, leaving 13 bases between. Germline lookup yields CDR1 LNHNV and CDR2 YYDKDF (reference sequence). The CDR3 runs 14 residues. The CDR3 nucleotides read TGTGCCACAGATAAGGGCAATTATAATTCACCCCTCCACTTT. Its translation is CATDKGNYNSPLHF. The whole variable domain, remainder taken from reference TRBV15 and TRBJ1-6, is DAMVIQNPRYQVTQFGKPVTLSCSQTLNHNVMYWYQQKSSQAPKLLFHYYDKDFNNEADTPDNFQSRRPNTSFCFLDIRSPGLGDTAMYLCATDKGNYNSPLHFGNGTRLTVT.

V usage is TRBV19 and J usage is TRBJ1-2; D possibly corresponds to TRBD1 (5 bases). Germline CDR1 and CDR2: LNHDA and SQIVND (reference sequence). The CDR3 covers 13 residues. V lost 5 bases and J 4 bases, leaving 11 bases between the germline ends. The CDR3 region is CASSPARGYGYTF. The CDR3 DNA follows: TGTGCCAGTAGTCCGGCTAGGGGCTATGGCTACACCTTC.

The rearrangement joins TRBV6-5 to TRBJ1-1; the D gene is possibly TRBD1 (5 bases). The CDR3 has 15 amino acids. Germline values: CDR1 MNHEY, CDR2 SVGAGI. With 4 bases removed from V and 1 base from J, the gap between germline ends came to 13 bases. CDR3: CASSFSGTQNTEAFF. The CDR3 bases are TGTGCCAGCAGTTTTAGTGGGACTCAGAACACTGAAGCTTTCTTT.

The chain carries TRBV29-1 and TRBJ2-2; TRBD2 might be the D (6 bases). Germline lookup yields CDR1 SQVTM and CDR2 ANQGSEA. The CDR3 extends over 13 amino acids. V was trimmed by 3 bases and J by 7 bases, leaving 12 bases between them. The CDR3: CSVDSGAGGELFF. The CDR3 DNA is TGCAGCGTTGATTCGGGAGCGGGCGGGGAGCTGTTTTTT.

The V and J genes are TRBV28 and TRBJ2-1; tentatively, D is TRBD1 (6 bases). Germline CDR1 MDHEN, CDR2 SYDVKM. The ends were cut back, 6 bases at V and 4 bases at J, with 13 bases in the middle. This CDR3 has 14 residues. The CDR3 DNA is TGTGCCAGCAGAGGGACATCGACGTACAATGAGCAGTTCTTC. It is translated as CASRGTSTYNEQFF.

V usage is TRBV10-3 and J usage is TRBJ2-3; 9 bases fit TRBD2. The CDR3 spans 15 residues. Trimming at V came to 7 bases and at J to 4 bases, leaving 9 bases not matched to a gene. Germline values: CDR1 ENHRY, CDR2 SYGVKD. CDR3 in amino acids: CAINKIAGEADTQYF. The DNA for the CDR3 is TGTGCCATCAATAAAATAGCGGGAGAGGCAGATACGCAGTATTTT.

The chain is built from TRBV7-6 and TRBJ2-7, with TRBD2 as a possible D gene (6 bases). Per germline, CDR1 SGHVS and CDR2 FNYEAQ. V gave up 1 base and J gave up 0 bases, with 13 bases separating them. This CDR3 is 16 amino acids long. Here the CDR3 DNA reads TGTGCCAGCAGCTTAGTACTAGCAACGAGCTCCTACGAGCAGTACTTC. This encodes CASSLVLATSSYEQYF.

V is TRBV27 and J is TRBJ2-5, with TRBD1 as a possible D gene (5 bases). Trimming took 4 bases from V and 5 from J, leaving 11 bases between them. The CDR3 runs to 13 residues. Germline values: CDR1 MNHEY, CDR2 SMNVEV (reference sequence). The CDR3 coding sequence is TGTGCCAGCAGTTCGCAGGGATCGGAGACCCAGTACTTC. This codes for CASSSQGSETQYF.

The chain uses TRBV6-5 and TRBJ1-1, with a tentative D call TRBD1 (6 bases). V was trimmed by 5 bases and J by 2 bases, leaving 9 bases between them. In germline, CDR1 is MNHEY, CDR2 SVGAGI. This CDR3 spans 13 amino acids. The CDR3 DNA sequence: TGTGCCAGCAGTCGGGACATTAACACTGAAGCTTTCTTT. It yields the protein CASSRDINTEAFF.